The entry below describes one TCR beta chain. Its cognate antigen is unknown. Each donor's status was that of a healthy bone marrow donor. The data stem from a study of cytomegalovirus exposure and HLA in healthy donors. The CDR3 has 14 residues. The ends lost 5 bases at V and 4 bases at J; junction bases unmatched: 5. Germline V gene sequence: CDR1 SGHAT, CDR2 FQDESV (reference sequence). Study-wide results and limits: Segments of the TCR beta V type were, in most cases, productive about 87% or about 30% of the time in an earlier analysis. On later analysis, the bulk of CMV-associated TCR beta chains appeared to be HLA-restricted. Compared with the roughly 700-donor mean, an Asian-associated ancestry cluster reportedly had fewer N-insertions, according to a later analysis.

Primers for the PCR totalled 60 Vbeta and 13 Jbeta. Sequencing was performed with immunoSEQ multiplex PCR; in TCRdb, only in-frame clones are kept and a portion is missing. This table has fewer than 250,000 clones, around 90% appearing once. The sequencing input was PBMCs. The chain couples TRBV11-1 to TRBJ2-1; 7 nucleotides line up with TRBD2. The TCR originated in a boy aged 2 to 9 in good health and CMV-seronegative. In DNA form, the CDR3 reads TGTGCCAGCAGCGTTTCTAGCGGATACAATGAGCAGTTCTTC. This codes for CASSVSSGYNEQFF.